Listed here are 9 T cell receptor beta chains from one sample, sequenced in a study of T-cell reconstitution after alpha-beta-depleted transplantation in children. Using unique molecular identifiers, the investigators prepared the TCRbeta library. TCRdb fed the PCR reads into MiXCR, producing one record per CDR3 protein. The sample holds about 58,000 distinct CDR3 sequences, 40% to 45% seen once. The sample in question was PBMCs, mostly from graft donor cells, obtained 360 days after TCRalphabeta/CD19-depleted stem cell transplant. These receptors originate from a male patient younger than 18 who had a stem cell transplant for acute lymphoblastic leukemia, so the T cells may come from the graft donor.

The V gene is TRBV9, the J gene TRBJ2-5; 10 positions agree with TRBD1. The CDR3 loop spans 16 amino acids. CDR1 is SGDLS, CDR2 YYNGEE, per germline. Unmatched junction bases numbered 10, after V lost 3 bases and J lost 5 bases. For the CDR3, the DNA is TGTGCCAGCAGCGCCCTGGGACAGGGGTATCAGGAGACCCAGTACTTC. This translates into CASSALGQGYQETQYF.

This clonotype showed up just a few times. The chain is built from TRBV28 and TRBJ2-2; unclear D gene. Between the trimmed V and J ends, which lost 3 bases and 1 base, there was a span of 6 bases. CDR3 size: 14 residues. The germline gives CDR1 MDHEN, CDR2 SYDVKM. The CDR3 here is CASSFLQNTGELFF. CDR3 nucleotides: TGTGCCAGCAGTTTCCTACAGAACACCGGGGAGCTGTTTTTT.

This clonotype was detected only a few times. The rearrangement joins TRBV6-5 to TRBJ2-5, with D unclear. V shed 0 bases and J shed 5 bases, with 4 bases lying between them. The CDR3 is made up of 12 amino acids. Germline CDR1 is MNHEY and CDR2 is SVGAGI. CDR3: CASSYSGETQYF. The CDR3 DNA reads TGTGCCAGCAGTTACTCGGGGGAGACCCAGTACTTC.

This clonotype was picked up a small number of times. The chain recombines TRBV11-2 with TRBJ2-1, with a tentative D call TRBD2 (6 bases). The CDR3 extends over 15 amino acids. Deletions cut 5 bases from V and 0 bases from J, with 11 bases between. Germline CDR1 SGHAT, CDR2 FQNNGV. The CDR3 bases are TGTGCCAGCAGCGTTAGCGGTAGCTCCTACAATGAGCAGTTCTTC. This gives the protein CASSVSGSSYNEQFF.

This clonotype showed up just a few times. The rearrangement joins TRBV6-2 or TRBV6-3 to TRBJ2-5; 11 positions agree with TRBD2. Trimming removed 0 bases from V and 7 bases from J; junction bases left unmatched: 10. CDR1 and CDR2 from the germline V gene are MNHEY and SVGEGT. The CDR3 contains 17 residues. CDR3 sequence (DNA): TGTGCCAGCAGTTACTCTGGGACTAGCGGACGCTCAGGGACCCAGTACTTC. Translation: CASSYSGTSGRSGTQYF.

This chain joins TRBV6-1 and TRBJ2-1, with a possible D match to TRBD2 (7 bases). CDR3 size: 15 residues. Germline assignment: CDR1 MNHNS and CDR2 SASEGT. With 6 bases removed from V and 7 bases from J, the gap between germline ends came to 19 bases. The DNA of the CDR3 is TGTGCCAGCAGCCACGAGGGGGGGCCGGGGAATGAGCAGTTCTTC. It is translated as CASSHEGGPGNEQFF.

This chain joins TRBV5-1 and TRBJ2-2; 7 nucleotides match TRBD1. This CDR3 contains 15 residues. Germline lookup yields CDR1 SGHRS and CDR2 YFSETQ. Unmatched junction bases numbered 6, after V lost 3 bases and J lost 4 bases. The CDR3 region has the DNA TGCGCCAGCAGCTACGACAGGGTCGGCACCGGGGAGCTGTTTTTT. This sequence encodes CASSYDRVGTGELFF.

The chain links TRBV9 to TRBJ2-4, with D perhaps TRBD1 or TRBD2 (7 bases each). Trimming left V 1 base short and J 1 base short, with 9 bases between. Germline V gene sequence: CDR1 SGDLS, CDR2 YYNGEE. The CDR3 totals 15 residues. The CDR3 DNA reads as TGTGCCAGCAGCGTACAGGGGGGGGCCAAAAACATTCAGTACTTC. Its translation is CASSVQGGAKNIQYF.

The chain has TRBV29-1 and TRBJ1-3; possibly TRBD1 for D (5 bases). The CDR3 is 13 residues long. Per the germline V gene, CDR1 is SQVTM and CDR2 is ANQGSEA. Deletions cut 6 bases from V and 3 bases from J, with 12 bases between. Here the CDR3 reads CSVPGTNGNTIYF. The CDR3 DNA reads as TGCAGCGTCCCCGGGACGAATGGAAACACCATATATTTT.